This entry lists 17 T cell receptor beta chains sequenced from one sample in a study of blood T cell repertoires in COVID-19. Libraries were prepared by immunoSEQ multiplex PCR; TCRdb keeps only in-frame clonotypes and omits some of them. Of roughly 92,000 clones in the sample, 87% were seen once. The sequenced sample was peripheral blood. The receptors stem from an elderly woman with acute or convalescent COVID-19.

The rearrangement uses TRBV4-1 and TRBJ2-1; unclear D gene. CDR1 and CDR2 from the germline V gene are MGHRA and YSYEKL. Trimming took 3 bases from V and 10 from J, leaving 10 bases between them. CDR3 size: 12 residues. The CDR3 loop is CASSQGSWEQFF. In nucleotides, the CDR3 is TGCGCCAGCAGCCAGGGCAGCTGGGAGCAGTTCTTC.

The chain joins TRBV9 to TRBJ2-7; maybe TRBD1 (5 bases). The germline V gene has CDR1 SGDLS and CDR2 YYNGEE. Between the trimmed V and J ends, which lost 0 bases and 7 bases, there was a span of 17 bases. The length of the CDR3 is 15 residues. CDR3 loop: CASSVEDGWKGEQYF. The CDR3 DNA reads TGTGCCAGCAGCGTAGAGGATGGTTGGAAGGGGGAGCAGTACTTC.

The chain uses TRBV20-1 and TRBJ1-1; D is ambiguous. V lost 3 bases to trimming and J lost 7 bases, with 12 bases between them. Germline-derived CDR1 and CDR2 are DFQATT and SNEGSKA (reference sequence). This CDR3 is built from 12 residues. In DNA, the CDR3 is TGCAGTGCTAGTCGCGGGATAGGTGAAGCTTTCTTT. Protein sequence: CSASRGIGEAFF.

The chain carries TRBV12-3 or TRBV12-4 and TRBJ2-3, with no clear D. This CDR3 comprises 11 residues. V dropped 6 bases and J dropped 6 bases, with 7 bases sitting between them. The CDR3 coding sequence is TGTGCCAGCAGACAGTGGGATACGCAGTATTTT. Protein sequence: CASRQWDTQYF.

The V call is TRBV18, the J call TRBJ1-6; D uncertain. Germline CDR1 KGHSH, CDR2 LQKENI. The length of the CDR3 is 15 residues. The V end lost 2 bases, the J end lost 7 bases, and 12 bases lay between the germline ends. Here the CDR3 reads CASSPMGSGNSPLHF. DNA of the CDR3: TGTGCCAGCTCACCAATGGGGAGCGGGAATTCACCCCTCCACTTT.

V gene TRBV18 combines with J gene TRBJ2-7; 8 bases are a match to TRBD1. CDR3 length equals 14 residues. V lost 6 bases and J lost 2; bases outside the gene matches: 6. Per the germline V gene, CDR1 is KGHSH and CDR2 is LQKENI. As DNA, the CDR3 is TGTGCCAGCTCCCCCGGACAGGGAACCTACGAGCAGTACTTC. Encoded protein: CASSPGQGTYEQYF.

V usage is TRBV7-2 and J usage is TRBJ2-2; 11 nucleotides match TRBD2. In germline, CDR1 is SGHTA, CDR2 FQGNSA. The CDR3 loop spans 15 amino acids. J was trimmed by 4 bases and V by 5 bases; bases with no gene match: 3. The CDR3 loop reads CASSTSGRGTGELFF. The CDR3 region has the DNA TGTGCCAGCAGCACTAGCGGGAGAGGCACCGGGGAGCTGTTTTTT.

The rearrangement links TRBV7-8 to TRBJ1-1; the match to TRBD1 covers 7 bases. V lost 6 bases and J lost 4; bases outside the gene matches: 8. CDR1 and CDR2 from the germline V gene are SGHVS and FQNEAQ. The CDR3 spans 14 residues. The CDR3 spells CASSRTGTATEAFF. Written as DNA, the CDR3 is TGTGCCAGCAGTCGCACAGGGACAGCCACTGAAGCTTTCTTT.

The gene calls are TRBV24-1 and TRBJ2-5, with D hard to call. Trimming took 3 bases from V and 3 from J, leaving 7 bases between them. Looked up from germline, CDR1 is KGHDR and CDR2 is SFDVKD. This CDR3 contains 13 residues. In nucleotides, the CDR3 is TGTGCCACCAGTGATCCACCTAAAGAGACCCAGTACTTC. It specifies CATSDPPKETQYF.

This CDR3 reads CATSPGSRTEAFF. The DNA for the CDR3 is TGTGCCACCTCCCCCGGGAGTAGGACTGAAGCTTTCTTT. The chain has TRBV11-2 and TRBJ1-1; D is uncertain. This CDR3 comprises 13 residues. Trimming removed 10 bases from V and 5 bases from J, with 17 bases in between. CDR1 SGHAT and CDR2 FQNNGV come from the germline V gene.

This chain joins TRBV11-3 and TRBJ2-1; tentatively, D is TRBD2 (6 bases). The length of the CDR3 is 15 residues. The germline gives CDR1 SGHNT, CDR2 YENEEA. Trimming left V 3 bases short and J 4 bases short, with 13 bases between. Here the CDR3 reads CASSLGGGRYNEQFF. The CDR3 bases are TGTGCCAGCAGCTTGGGGGGTGGGCGATACAATGAGCAGTTCTTC. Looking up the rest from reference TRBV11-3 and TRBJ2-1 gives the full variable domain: EAGVVQSPRYKIIEKKQPVAFWCNPISGHNTLYWYLQNLGQGPELLIRYENEEAVDDSQLPKDRFSAERLKGVDSTLKIQPAELGDSAVYLCASSLGGGRYNEQFFGPGTRLTVL.

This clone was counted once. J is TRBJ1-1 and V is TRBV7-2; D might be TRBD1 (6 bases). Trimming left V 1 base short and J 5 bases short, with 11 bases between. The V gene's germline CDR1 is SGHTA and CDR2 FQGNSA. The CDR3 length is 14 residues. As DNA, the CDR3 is TGTGCCAGCAGCTTAGAAGGGGGTTTAACTGAAGCTTTCTTT. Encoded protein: CASSLEGGLTEAFF.

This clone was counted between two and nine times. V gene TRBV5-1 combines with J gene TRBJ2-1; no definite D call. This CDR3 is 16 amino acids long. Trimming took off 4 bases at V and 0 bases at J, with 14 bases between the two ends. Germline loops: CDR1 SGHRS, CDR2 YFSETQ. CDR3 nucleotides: TGCGCCAGCAGCCCACGTGGGCCGAGCTCCTACAATGAGCAGTTCTTC. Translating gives CASSPRGPSSYNEQFF.

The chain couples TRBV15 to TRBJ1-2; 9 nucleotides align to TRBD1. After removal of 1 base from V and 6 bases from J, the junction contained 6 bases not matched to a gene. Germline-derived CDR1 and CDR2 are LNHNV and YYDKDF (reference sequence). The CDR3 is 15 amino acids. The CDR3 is CATSRGTGGVNGYTF. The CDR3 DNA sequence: TGTGCCACCAGCAGAGGTACAGGGGGCGTTAATGGCTACACCTTC. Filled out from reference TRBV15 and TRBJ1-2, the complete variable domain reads DAMVIQNPRYQVTQFGKPVTLSCSQTLNHNVMYWYQQKSSQAPKLLFHYYDKDFNNEADTPDNFQSRRPNTSFCFLDIRSPGLGDTAMYLCATSRGTGGVNGYTFGSGTRLTVV.

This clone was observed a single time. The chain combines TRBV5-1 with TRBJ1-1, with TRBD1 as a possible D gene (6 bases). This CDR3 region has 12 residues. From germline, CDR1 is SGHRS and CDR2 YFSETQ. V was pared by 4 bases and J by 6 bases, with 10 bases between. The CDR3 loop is CASSPAGAEAFF. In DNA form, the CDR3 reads TGCGCCAGCAGCCCAGCAGGGGCTGAAGCTTTCTTT.

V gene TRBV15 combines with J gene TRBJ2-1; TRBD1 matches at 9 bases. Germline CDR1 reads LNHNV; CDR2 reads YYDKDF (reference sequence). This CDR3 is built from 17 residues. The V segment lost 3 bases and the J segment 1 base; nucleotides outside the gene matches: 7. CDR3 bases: TGTGCCACCAGCAGGGACCCGGGACAGGGTTCCTACAATGAGCAGTTCTTC. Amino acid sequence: CATSRDPGQGSYNEQFF.

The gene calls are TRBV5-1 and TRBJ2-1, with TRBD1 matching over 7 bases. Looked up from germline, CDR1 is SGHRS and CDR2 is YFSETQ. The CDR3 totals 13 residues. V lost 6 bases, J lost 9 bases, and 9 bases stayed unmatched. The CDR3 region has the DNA TGCGCCAGCACCCTACAGGGGAAGGGTGAGCAGTTCTTC. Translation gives CASTLQGKGEQFF.